One TCR beta chain is described in this entry. The sample originates from a study of blood T cell repertoires in COVID-19. Across the whole study: Acute-phase and convalescent COVID-19 samples originated in the United States, Italy and Spain. The analysed material was cDNA or gDNA that came from T cells, B-cell-depleted T cells, or PBMCs.

Sequencing used immunoSEQ multiplex PCR; TCRdb keeps in-frame clones, though not all of them. The sample yields 320,000 or so clones, 89% seen once. Germline CDR1 is SGHRS and CDR2 is YFSETQ. V was clipped by 0 bases and J by 0 bases; unmatched bases: 2. This CDR3 is built from 16 residues. Sequencing used PBMCs or T cells enriched from blood (not recorded which). This sequence was found in a man between 60 and 75 years old who had recovered from COVID-19. This chain joins TRBV5-1 and TRBJ2-5; 10 positions agree with TRBD2. The CDR3 nucleotides are TGCGCCAGCAGCTTGGCACTAGCGGGAAACCAAGAGACCCAGTACTTC. Amino acids: CASSLALAGNQETQYF.